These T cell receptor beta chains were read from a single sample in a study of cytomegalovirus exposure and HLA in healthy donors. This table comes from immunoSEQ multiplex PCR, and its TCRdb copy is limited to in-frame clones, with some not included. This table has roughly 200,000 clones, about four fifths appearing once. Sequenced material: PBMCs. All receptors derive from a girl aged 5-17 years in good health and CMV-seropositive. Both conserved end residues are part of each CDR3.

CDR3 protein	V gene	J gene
CASSLGTGQGWPQPQHF	TRBV11-2	TRBJ1-5
CASSLAPGGEKLFF	TRBV11-2	TRBJ1-4
CASSYSTSGGAYEQYF	TRBV6-5	TRBJ2-7
CASSVEAGQGSYEQYF	TRBV6-1	TRBJ2-7
CASSEVYRDSRNTIYF	TRBV6-1	TRBJ1-3
CASSGFPRGGITDTQYF	TRBV7-2	TRBJ2-3
CASMRPNTEAFF	TRBV5-4	TRBJ1-1
CASSVDLADSYEQYF	TRBV9	TRBJ2-7
CASSLVPGGNQPQHF	TRBV11-2	TRBJ1-5
CAWSPRSFSYEQYF	TRBV30	TRBJ2-7
CASSQRYSGLNTEAFF	TRBV4-3	TRBJ1-1
CAISVGEGASSYEQYF	TRBV10-3	TRBJ2-7
CASSFTGSNNEQFF	TRBV7-2	TRBJ2-1
CASSLIQGLVGDTQYF	TRBV7-9	TRBJ2-3